This T cell receptor beta chain is drawn from a study of OX40 agonist ivuxolimab in advanced cancers. Generated by immunoSEQ multiplex PCR, the TCRdb table keeps only in-frame clones and is missing some. The table records more than 25,000 clones, approximately 86% of them present only once. The study sampled blood at baseline, cycle 4 day 1, and cycle 7 day 1. Trimming took 7 bases from V and 1 from J, leaving 15 bases between them. The CDR3 contains 15 residues. Per germline, CDR1 MNHEY and CDR2 SMNVEV (reference sequence). The receptor was derived from an adult with an advanced solid tumor such as melanoma, head and neck, liver or kidney cancer. J is TRBJ2-3 and V is TRBV27; TRBD2 is a possible D gene (6 bases). Sequenced here: CD4+ or CD8+ T cells sorted from blood, sampled in a trial of the OX40 agonist ivuxolimab. CDR3 residues: CASTGVGGGTDTQYF. The CDR3 DNA reads as TGTGCCAGCACTGGGGTGGGCGGGGGCACAGATACGCAGTATTTT.